The source of this TCR beta chain is a study of shared clonotypes between healthy human individuals. Study details: Plates per donor: three CD4 naive, three CD4 memory, two CD8 naive, one CD8 memory.

Splitting of each subset's genomic DNA was done evenly across several immunoSEQ plates. Sequencing was performed with immunoSEQ multiplex PCR; in TCRdb, only in-frame clones are kept and a portion is missing. The sample includes approximately 2,300,000 clones, roughly 92% seen only once; the top ten take about 0.36%. The ends lost 6 bases at V and 0 bases at J; junction bases unmatched: 14. CDR3 length: 18 residues. The germline V gene encodes CDR1 ENHRY and CDR2 SYGVKD. Sequenced: naive CD4+ T cells from PBMCs. Subset here: CD45RA+ positively selected. V usage is TRBV10-3 and J usage is TRBJ2-1; 7 bases are shared with TRBD2. This TCR came from a man younger than 35 in good health. Some clones in this sample may be carry-over from other donors' samples. The CDR3 sequence is CAIRGGDLSPSSYNEQFF. The CDR3 DNA reads TGTGCCATCAGGGGAGGGGATCTCAGCCCAAGCTCCTACAATGAGCAGTTCTTC.